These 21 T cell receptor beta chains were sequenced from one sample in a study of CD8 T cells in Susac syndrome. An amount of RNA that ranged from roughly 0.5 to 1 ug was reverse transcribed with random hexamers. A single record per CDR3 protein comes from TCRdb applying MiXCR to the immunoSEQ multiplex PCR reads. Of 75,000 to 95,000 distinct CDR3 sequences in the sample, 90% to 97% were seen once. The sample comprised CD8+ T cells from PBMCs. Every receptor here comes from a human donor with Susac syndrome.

The CDR3 DNA reads as TGCAGTGCTGCCACACCGGACGGGGATAGCAATCAGCCCCAGCATTTT. Protein product: CSAATPDGDSNQPQHF. The chain employs TRBV20-1 and TRBJ1-5; D call uncertain. V lost 5 bases and J 0 bases, leaving 17 bases between the germline ends. CDR1 and CDR2 from the germline V gene are DFQATT and SNEGSKA (reference sequence). This CDR3 has 16 amino acids.

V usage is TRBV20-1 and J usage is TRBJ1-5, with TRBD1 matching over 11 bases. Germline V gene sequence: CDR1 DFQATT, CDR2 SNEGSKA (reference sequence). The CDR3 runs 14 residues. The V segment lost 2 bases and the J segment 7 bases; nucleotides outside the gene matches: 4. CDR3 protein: CSARSGQGGQPQHF. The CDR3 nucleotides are TGCAGTGCTAGATCGGGACAGGGGGGCCAGCCCCAGCATTTT.

CDR3 sequence: CASTPSTTNYGYTF. The CDR3 region has the DNA TGCGCCAGCACCCCCTCCACTACAAACTATGGCTACACCTTC. The V gene is TRBV5-1, the J gene TRBJ1-2; D uncertain. Trimming removed 6 bases from V and 2 bases from J, with 14 bases in between. The CDR3 is 14 residues long. Germline V gives CDR1 SGHRS, CDR2 YFSETQ.

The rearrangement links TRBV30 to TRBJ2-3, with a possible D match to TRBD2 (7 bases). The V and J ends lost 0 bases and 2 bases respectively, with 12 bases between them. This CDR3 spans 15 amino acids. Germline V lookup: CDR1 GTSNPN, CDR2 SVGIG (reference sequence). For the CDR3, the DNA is TGTGCCTGGAGTGTTCGGGGGGCCGCCACAGATACGCAGTATTTT. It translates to CAWSVRGAATDTQYF.

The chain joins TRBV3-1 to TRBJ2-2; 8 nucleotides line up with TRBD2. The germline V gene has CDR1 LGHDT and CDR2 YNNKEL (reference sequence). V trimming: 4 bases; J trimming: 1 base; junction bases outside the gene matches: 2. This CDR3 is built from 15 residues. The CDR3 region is CASSPGGVNTGELFF. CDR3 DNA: TGTGCCAGCAGCCCCGGGGGGGTGAACACCGGGGAGCTGTTTTTT. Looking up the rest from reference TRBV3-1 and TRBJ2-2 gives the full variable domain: DTAVSQTPKYLVTQMGNDKSIKCEQNLGHDTMYWYKQDSKKFLKIMFSYNNKELIINETVPNRFSPKSPDKAHLNLHINSLELGDSAVYFCASSPGGVNTGELFFGEGSRLTVL.

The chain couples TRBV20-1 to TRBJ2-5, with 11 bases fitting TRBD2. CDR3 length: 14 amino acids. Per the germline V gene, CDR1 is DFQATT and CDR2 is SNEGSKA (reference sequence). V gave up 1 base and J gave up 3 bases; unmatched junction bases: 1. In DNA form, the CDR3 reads TGCAGTGCTAGAGGACTAGCGGGGAAAGAGACCCAGTACTTC. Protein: CSARGLAGKETQYF.

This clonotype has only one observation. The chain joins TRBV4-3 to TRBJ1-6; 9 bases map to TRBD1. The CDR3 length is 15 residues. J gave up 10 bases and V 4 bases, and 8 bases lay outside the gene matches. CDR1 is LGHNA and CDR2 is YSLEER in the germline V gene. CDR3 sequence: CASSPGQGSFSPLHF. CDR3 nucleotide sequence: TGCGCCAGCAGCCCCGGACAGGGGAGTTTCTCACCCCTCCACTTT.

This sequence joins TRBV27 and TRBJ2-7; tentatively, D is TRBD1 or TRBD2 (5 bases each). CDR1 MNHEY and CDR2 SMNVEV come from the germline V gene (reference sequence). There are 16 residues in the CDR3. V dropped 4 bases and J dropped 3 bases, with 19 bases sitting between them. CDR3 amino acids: CASSSPAGAGYYEQYF. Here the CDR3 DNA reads TGTGCCAGCAGTTCCCCCGCCGGGGCAGGGTACTACGAGCAGTACTTC.

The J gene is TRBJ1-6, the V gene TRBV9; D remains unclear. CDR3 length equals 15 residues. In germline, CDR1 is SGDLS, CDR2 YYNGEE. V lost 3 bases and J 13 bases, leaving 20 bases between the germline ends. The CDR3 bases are TGTGCCAGCAGCGACTTCGACTTTCCTGGGAAGCCCCTCCACTTT. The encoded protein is CASSDFDFPGKPLHF.

CDR3 bases: TGTGCCTGGACGACGACGGGTTATGGCTACACCTTC. Translating gives CAWTTTGYGYTF. The rearrangement uses TRBV30 and TRBJ1-2, with D uncertain. Germline CDR1 is GTSNPN and CDR2 is SVGIG (reference sequence). The CDR3 is 12 amino acids. V was clipped by 4 bases and J by 5 bases, with 11 bases between them.

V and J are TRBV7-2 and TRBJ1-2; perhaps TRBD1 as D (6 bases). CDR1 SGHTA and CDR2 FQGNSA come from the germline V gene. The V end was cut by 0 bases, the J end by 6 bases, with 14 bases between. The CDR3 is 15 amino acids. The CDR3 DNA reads TGTGCCAGCAGCTTAGCTACAGGGCAGGATGATGGCTACACCTTC. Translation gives CASSLATGQDDGYTF.

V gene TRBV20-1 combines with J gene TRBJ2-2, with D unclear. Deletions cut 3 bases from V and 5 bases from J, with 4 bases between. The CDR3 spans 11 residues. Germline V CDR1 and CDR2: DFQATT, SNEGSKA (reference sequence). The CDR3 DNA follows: TGCAGTGCTAGGAGAACCGGGGAGCTGTTTTTT. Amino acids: CSARRTGELFF.

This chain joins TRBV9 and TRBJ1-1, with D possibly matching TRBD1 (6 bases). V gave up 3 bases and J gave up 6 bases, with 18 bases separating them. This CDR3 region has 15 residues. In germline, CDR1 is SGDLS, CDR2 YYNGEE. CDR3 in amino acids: CASSAQGRGWSEAFF. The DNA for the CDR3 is TGTGCCAGCAGCGCCCAAGGGAGGGGGTGGTCTGAAGCTTTCTTT.

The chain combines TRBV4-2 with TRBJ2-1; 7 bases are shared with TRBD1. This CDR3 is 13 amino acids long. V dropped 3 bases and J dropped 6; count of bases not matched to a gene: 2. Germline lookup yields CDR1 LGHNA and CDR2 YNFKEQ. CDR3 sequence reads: CASSHAGGNEQFF. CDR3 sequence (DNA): TGTGCCAGCAGCCACGCAGGGGGCAATGAGCAGTTCTTC.

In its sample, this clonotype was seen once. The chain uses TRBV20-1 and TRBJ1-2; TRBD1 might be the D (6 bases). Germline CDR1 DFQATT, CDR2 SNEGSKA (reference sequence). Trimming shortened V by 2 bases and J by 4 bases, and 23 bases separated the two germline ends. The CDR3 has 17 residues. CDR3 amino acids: CSARPPLGGSFTYGYTF. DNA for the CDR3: TGCAGTGCTAGACCTCCCCTCGGGGGCAGCTTCACCTATGGCTACACCTTC.

The CDR3 nucleotides read TGCGCCAGCAGCCAAGATATTACGAACACTGAAGCTTTCTTT. This codes for CASSQDITNTEAFF. The chain carries TRBV4-1 and TRBJ1-1; D uncertain. The germline V and J ends were trimmed by 0 bases and 1 base, with 6 bases remaining between them. CDR1 is MGHRA and CDR2 is YSYEKL in the germline V gene. The CDR3 runs 14 residues.

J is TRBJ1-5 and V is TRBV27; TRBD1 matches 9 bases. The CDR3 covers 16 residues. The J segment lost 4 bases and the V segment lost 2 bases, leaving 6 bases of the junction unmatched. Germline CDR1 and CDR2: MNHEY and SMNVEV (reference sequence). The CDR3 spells CASSLRGTGRNQPQHF. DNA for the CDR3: TGTGCCAGCAGTTTACGGGGGACAGGGAGGAATCAGCCCCAGCATTTT.

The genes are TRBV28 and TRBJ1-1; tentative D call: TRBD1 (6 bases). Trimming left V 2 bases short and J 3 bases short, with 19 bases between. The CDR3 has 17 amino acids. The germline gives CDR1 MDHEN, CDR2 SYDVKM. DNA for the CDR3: TGTGCCAGCAGTTTAGAGGGGGAGTTAGGGGTGGACACTGAAGCTTTCTTT. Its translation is CASSLEGELGVDTEAFF.

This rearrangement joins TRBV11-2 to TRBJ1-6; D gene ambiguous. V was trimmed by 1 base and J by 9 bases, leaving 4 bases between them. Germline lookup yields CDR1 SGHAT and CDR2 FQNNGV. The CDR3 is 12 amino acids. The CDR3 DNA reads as TGTGCCAGCAGCTTAGTGGGTTCACCCCTCCACTTT. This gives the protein CASSLVGSPLHF.

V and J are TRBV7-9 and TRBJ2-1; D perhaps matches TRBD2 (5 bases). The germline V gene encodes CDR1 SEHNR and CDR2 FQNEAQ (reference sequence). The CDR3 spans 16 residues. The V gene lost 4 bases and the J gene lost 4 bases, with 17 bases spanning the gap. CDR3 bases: TGTGCCAGCAGCTCGGGGAGCCTCCGTGGGTACAATGAGCAGTTCTTC. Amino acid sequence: CASSSGSLRGYNEQFF.

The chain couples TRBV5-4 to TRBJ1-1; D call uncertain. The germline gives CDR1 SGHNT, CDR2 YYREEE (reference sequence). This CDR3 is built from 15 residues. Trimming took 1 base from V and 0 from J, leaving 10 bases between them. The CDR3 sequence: CASSLPVAMNTEAFF. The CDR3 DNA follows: TGTGCCAGCAGCTTGCCAGTCGCCATGAACACTGAAGCTTTCTTT.